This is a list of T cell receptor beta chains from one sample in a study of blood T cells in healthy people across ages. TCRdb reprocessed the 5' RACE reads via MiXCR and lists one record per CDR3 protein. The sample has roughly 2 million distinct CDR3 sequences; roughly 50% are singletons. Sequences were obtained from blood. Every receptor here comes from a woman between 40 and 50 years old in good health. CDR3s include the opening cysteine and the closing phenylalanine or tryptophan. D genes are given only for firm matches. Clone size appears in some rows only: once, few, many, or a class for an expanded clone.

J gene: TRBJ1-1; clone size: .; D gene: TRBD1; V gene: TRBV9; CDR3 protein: CASSLMTGRDFF; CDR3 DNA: TGTGCCAGCAGCTTAATGACAGGGCGGGATTTCTTT
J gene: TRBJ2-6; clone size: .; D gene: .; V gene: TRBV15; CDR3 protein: CATTRRSGANVLTF; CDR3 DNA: TGTGCCACCACTAGGCGCTCTGGGGCCAACGTCCTGACTTTC
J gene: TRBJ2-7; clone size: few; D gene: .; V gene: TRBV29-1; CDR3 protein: CSVRLLTDPNYEQYF; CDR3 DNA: TGCAGCGTACGACTCCTGACTGACCCGAACTACGAGCAGTACTTC
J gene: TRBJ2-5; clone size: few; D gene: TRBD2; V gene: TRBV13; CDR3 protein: CASSLGTGTSGKETQYF; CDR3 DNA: TGTGCCAGCAGCTTAGGAACCGGGACTAGCGGGAAAGAGACCCAGTACTTC
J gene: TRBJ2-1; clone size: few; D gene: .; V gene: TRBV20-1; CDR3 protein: CSAEHSRAEQFF; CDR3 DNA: TGCAGTGCTGAACACAGTCGCGCTGAGCAGTTCTTC
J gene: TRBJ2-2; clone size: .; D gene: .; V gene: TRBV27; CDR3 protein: CASSLRTSGVNAGELFF; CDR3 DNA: TGTGCCAGCAGTTTGCGAACCTCGGGGGTTAACGCCGGGGAGCTGTTTTTT
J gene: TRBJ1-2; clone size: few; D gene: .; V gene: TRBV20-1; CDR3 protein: CSAATGLANYGYTF; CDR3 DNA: TGCAGTGCTGCTACAGGGCTCGCTAACTATGGCTACACCTTC
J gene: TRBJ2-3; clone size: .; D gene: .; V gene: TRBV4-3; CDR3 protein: CASSQDFRGATDTQYF; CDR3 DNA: TGCGCCAGCAGCCAAGATTTCAGGGGGGCCACAGATACGCAGTATTTT
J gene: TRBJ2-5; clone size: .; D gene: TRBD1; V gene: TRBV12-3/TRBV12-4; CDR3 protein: CASTWSQGARETQYF; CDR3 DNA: TGTGCCAGCACATGGAGCCAGGGGGCGAGGGAGACCCAGTACTTC
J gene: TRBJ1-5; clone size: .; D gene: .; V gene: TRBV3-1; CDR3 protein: CASSLQRILNQPQHF; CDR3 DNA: TGTGCCAGCAGCCTCCAAAGGATTCTTAATCAGCCCCAGCATTTT
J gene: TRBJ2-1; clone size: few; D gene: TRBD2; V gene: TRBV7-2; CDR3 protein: CASSPASGDSYNEQFF; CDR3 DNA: TGTGCCAGCAGCCCAGCTAGCGGAGACTCCTACAATGAGCAGTTCTTC
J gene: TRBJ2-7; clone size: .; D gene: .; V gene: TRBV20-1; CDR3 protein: CSARPNLGAYEQYF; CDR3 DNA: TGCAGTGCTAGACCGAACTTAGGAGCGTACGAGCAGTACTTC
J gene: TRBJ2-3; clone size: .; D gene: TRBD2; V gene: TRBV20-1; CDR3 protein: CSASSLAGVTDTQYF; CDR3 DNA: TGCAGTGCTAGTAGCCTAGCGGGGGTCACAGATACGCAGTATTTT
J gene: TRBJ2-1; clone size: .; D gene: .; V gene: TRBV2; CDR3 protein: CASSELPEKILYNEQFF; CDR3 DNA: TGTGCCAGCAGTGAACTTCCAGAAAAGATTTTATACAATGAGCAGTTCTTC
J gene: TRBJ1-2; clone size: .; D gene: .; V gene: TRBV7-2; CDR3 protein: CASSSRDTRHGYTF; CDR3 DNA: TGTGCCAGCAGCTCCAGGGACACCCGACATGGCTACACCTTC
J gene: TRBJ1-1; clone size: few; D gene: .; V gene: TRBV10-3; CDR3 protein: CAISEVGTEAFF; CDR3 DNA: TGTGCCATCTCTGAAGTGGGCACTGAAGCTTTCTTT
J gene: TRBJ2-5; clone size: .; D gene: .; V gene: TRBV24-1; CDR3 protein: CATSVRDGIQETQYF; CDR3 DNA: TGTGCCACCAGTGTAAGGGACGGCATTCAAGAGACCCAGTACTTC
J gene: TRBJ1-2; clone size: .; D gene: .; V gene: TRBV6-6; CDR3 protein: CASSYAYRRGDGYTF; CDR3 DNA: TGTGCCAGCAGTTACGCGTACAGAAGAGGGGATGGCTACACCTTC
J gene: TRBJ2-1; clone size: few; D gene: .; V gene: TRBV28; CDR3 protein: CASSLMGRASYNEQFF; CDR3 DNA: TGTGCCAGCAGTCTTATGGGACGAGCTTCCTACAATGAGCAGTTCTTC
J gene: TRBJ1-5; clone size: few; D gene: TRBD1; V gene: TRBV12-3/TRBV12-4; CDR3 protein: CASTGQGLGQPQHF; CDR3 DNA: TGTGCCAGCACCGGACAGGGTTTAGGTCAGCCCCAGCATTTT
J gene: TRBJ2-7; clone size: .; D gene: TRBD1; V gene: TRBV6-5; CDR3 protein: CASSYGQGREQYF; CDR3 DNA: TGTGCCAGCAGTTACGGACAGGGCCGCGAGCAGTACTTC
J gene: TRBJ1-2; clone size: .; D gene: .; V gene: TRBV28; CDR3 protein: CASSLVAEANYGYTF; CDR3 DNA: TGTGCCAGCAGTTTAGTCGCGGAAGCTAACTATGGCTACACCTTC
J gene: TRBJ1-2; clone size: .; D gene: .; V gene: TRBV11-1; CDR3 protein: CASSPSLSYGYTF; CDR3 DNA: TGTGCCAGCAGCCCTAGCTTGTCCTATGGCTACACCTTC
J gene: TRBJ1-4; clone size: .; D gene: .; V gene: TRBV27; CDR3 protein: CASKLQGAANEKLFF; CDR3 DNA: TGTGCCAGCAAACTACAGGGAGCAGCTAATGAAAAACTGTTTTTT
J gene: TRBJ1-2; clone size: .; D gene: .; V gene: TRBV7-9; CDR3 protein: CASNGVGDSSYGYTF; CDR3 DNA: TGTGCCAGCAATGGGGTCGGAGACAGCTCCTATGGCTACACCTTC
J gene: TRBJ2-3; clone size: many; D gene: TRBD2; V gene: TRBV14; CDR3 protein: CASSQVGGTDTQYF; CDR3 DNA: TGTGCCAGCAGCCAAGTGGGGGGGACCGATACGCAGTATTTT
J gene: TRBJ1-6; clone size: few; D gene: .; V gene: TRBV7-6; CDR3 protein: CASSPLGGNNSPLHF; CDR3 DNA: TGTGCCAGCAGCCCATTAGGGGGGAATAATTCACCCCTCCACTTT
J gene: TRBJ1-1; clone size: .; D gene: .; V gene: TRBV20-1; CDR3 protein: CSAGGLNTEAFF; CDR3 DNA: TGCAGTGCTGGGGGGTTGAACACTGAAGCTTTCTTT
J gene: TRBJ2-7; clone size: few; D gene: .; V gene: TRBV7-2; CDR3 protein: CASSLPSLYEQYF; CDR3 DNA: TGTGCCAGCAGCCTCCCCAGTTTGTACGAGCAGTACTTC
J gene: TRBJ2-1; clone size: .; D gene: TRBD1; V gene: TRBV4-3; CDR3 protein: CASSDMGTGWGNEQFF; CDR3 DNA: TGCGCCAGCAGCGACATGGGGACAGGGTGGGGAAATGAGCAGTTCTTC
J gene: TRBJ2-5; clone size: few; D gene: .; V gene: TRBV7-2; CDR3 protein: CASSHSFQETQYF; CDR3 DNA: TGTGCCAGCAGTCACAGCTTCCAAGAGACCCAGTACTTC
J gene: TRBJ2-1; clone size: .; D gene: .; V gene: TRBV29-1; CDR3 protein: CSVQNRRVLISYNEQFF; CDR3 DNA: TGCAGCGTGCAAAACCGCAGGGTATTGATCTCCTACAATGAGCAGTTCTTC
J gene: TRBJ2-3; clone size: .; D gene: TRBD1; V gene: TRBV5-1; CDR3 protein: CASSFRGGAPGGDTDTQYF; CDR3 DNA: TGCGCCAGCAGCTTCCGGGGTGGGGCTCCAGGGGGCGACACAGATACGCAGTATTTT
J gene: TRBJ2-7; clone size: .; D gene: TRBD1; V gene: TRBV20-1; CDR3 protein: CSASLGQGANEQYF; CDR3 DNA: TGCAGTGCTAGTCTAGGACAGGGGGCTAATGAGCAGTACTTC
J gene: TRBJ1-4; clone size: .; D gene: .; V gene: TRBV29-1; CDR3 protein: CSVWGSPGEKLFF; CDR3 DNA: TGCAGCGTTTGGGGGTCCCCGGGGGAAAAACTGTTTTTT
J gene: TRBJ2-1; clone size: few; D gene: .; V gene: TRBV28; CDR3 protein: CASSLGPPAGEQFF; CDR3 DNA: TGTGCCAGCAGTTTGGGGCCTCCCGCCGGTGAGCAGTTCTTC
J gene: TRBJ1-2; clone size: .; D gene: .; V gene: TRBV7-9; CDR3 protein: CASSSRAFPNYGYTF; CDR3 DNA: TGTGCCAGCAGCTCCCGAGCGTTTCCTAACTATGGCTACACCTTC
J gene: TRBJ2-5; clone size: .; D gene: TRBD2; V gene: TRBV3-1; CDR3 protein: CASSQDLALAGATQETQYF; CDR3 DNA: TGTGCCAGCAGCCAAGATCTTGCCCTAGCGGGGGCGACCCAAGAGACCCAGTACTTC
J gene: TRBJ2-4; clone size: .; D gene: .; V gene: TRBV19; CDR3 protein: CASSPSQPPGEQYF; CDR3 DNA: TGTGCCAGTAGTCCTAGTCAGCCTCCTGGAGAGCAGTACTTC
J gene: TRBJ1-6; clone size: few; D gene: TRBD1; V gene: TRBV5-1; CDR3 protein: CASSQEQGARNSPLHF; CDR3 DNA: TGCGCCAGCAGCCAAGAACAGGGGGCGCGCAATTCACCCCTCCACTTT
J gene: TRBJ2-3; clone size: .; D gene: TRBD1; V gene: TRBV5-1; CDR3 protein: CASSLGPGTGGFDTQYF; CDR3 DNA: TGCGCCAGCAGCTTGGGCCCCGGGACAGGGGGGTTCGATACGCAGTATTTT
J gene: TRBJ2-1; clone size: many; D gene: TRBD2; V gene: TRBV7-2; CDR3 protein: CASSLAGGTYNEQFF; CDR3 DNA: TGTGCCAGCAGTTTAGCGGGGGGTACCTACAATGAGCAGTTCTTC
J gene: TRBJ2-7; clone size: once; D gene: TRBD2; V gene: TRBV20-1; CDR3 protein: CSASRTRTNEQYF; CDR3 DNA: TGCAGTGCTAGTAGGACTAGAACCAATGAGCAGTACTTC
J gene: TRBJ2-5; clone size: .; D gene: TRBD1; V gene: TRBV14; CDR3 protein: CASSQDRTGSETQYF; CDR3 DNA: TGTGCCAGCAGCCAAGATCGGACAGGGTCAGAGACCCAGTACTTC
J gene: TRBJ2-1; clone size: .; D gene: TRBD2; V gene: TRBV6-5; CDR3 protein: CASSYSFLAGFHEQFF; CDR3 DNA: TGTGCCAGCAGTTACTCGTTCCTAGCGGGCTTCCATGAGCAGTTCTTC
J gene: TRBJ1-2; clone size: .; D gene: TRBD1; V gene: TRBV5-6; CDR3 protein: CASRDTTGASYGYTF; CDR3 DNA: TGTGCCAGCAGGGATACCACAGGGGCGAGCTATGGCTACACCTTC
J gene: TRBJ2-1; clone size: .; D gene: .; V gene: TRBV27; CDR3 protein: CASSFSTGNTKFF; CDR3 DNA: TGTGCCAGCAGTTTTAGCACTGGGAACACAAAGTTCTTC
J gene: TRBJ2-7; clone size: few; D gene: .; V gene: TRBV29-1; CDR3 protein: CSVDPGVSANEQYF; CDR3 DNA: TGCAGCGTCGACCCGGGTGTCAGCGCAAACGAGCAGTACTTC
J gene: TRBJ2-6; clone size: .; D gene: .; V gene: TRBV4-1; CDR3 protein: CASSRATGTANVLTF; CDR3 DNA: TGCGCCAGCAGCCGGGCGACGGGGACAGCCAACGTCCTGACTTTC
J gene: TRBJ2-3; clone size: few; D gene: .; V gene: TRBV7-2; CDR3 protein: CASSLVGGTGDTQYF; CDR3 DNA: TGTGCCAGCAGCTTAGTTGGGGGGACGGGAGATACGCAGTATTTT
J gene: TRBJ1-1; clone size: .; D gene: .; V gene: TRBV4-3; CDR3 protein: CASSQDYGRTKAFF; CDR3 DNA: TGCGCCAGCAGCCAAGATTACGGGAGGACTAAAGCTTTCTTT
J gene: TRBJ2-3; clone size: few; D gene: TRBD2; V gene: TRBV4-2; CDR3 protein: CASSLSLAGGRGTDTQYF; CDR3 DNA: TGTGCCAGCAGCCTCTCTCTAGCGGGGGGGCGGGGCACAGATACGCAGTATTTT
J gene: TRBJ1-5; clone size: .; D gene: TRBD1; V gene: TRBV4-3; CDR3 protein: CASSPDRDGSNQPQHF; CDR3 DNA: TGCGCCAGCAGCCCGGACAGGGACGGCTCCAATCAGCCCCAGCATTTT